Sequencing of this T cell receptor (beta chain) was carried out in a study of CD8 T cells in Susac syndrome. The CDR3 consists of 17 residues. Trimming cost V 0 bases and J 3 bases; bases outside gene matches: 9. The germline V gene encodes CDR1 GTSNPN and CDR2 SVGIG (reference sequence). The authors reverse transcribed 0.5 to 1 ug RNA with random hexamers. TCRdb re-called the immunoSEQ multiplex PCR reads with MiXCR, one entry per CDR3 protein. The sample contains some 200,000 distinct CDR3 sequences, almost 96% of which appear only once. The origin of this receptor is a human donor with Susac syndrome. What was sequenced was CD4+ T cells from PBMCs. The chain combines TRBV30 with TRBJ1-1; 11 bases align to TRBD1. For the CDR3, the DNA is TGTGCCTGGAGTGTGGTGAGGACAGGGGGCCCGGACACTGAAGCTTTCTTT. Its translation: CAWSVVRTGGPDTEAFF.